This note documents a single T cell receptor (beta chain) sequence. Its matching antigen is unknown. The CDR3 sequence is 19 residues long. Trimming took 3 bases from V and 0 from J; bases not matched to a gene: 14. Germline lookup yields CDR1 LNHDA and CDR2 SQIVND (reference sequence). It was with 60 Vbeta and 13 Jbeta primers that the PCR ran. This table comes from immunoSEQ multiplex PCR, and its TCRdb copy is limited to in-frame clones, with some not included. The table records 120,000 to 150,000 clones, 60% to 85% of them present only once. This sample was included in a study of cytomegalovirus exposure and HLA in healthy donors. All donors participated as healthy donors of bone marrow. Study-level findings and limits: TCR beta V- and J-gene trimming was later associated with a missense DCLRE1C variant.

This TCR derives from a man aged 40-49 years in good health and CMV-seropositive. The sample consisted of PBMCs. V usage is TRBV19 and J usage is TRBJ1-3; TRBD1 aligns across 7 bases. The CDR3 bases are TGTGCCAGTAGTATGGAGTCCAGGGGGATTAACTACTCTGGAAACACCATATATTTT. This gives the protein CASSMESRGINYSGNTIYF.